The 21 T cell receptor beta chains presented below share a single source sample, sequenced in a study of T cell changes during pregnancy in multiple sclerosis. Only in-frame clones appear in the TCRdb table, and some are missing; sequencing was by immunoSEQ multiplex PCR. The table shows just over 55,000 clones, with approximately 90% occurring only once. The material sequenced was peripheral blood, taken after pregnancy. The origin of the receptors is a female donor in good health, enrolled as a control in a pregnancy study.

CDR3 sequence reads: CASSPSGQGTDTQYF. In DNA form, the CDR3 reads TGTGCCAGCTCACCAAGCGGACAGGGCACAGATACGCAGTATTTT. The chain couples TRBV18 to TRBJ2-3; 7 bases fit TRBD1. CDR1 is KGHSH, CDR2 LQKENI, per germline. V shed 2 bases, J shed 1 base, and the junction held 3 bases outside the gene matches. The CDR3 length is 15 residues.

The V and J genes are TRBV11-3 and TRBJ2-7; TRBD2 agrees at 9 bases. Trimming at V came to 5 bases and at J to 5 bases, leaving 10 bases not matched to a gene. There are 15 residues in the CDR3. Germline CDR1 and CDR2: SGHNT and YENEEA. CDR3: CASSRVGLAFDEQYF. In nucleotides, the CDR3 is TGTGCCAGCAGCCGAGTGGGACTAGCTTTCGACGAGCAGTACTTC.

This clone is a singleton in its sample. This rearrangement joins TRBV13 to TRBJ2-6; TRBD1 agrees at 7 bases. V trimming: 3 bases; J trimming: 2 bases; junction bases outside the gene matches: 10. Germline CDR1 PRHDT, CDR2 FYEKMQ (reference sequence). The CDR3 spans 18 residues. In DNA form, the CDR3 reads TGTGCCAGCAGCTTTTCGACAGGGCGATGGACTGGGGCCAACGTCCTGACTTTC. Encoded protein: CASSFSTGRWTGANVLTF. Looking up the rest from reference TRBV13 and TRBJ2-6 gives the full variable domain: AAGVIQSPRHLIKEKRETATLKCYPIPRHDTVYWYQQGPGQDPQFLISFYEKMQSDKGSIPDRFSAQQFSDYHSELNMSSLELGDSALYFCASSFSTGRWTGANVLTFGAGSRLTVL.

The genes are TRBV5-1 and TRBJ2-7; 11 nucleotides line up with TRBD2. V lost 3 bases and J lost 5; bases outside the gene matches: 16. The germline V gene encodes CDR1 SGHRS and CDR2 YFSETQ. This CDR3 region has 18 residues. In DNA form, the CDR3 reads TGCGCCAGCAGCTCACCCAGGGGGCTAGCGGGAGGTACCCACGAGCAGTACTTC. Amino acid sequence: CASSSPRGLAGGTHEQYF.

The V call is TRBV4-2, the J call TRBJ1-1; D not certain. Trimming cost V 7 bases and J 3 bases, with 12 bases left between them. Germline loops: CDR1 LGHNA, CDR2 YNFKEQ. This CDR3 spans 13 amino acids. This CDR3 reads CASTLFGYTEAFF. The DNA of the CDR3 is TGTGCCAGCACCCTCTTCGGTTACACTGAAGCTTTCTTT.

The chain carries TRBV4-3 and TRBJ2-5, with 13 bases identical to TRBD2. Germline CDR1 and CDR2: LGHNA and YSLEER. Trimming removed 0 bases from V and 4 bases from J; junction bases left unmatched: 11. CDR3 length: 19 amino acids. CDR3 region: CASSQDTPGLAGVGETQYF. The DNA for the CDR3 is TGCGCCAGCAGCCAAGATACCCCCGGACTAGCGGGAGTAGGAGAGACCCAGTACTTC.

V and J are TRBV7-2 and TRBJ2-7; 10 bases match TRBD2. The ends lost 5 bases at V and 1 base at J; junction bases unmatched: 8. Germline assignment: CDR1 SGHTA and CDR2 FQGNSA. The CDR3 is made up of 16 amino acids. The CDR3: CASSPAGGPLSYEQYF. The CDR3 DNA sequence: TGTGCCAGCAGCCCAGCGGGGGGGCCCCTATCCTACGAGCAGTACTTC.

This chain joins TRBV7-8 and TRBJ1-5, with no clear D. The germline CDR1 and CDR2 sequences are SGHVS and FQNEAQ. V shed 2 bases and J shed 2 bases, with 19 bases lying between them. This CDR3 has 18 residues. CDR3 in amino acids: CASSLIPLLATRNQPQHF. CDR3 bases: TGTGCCAGCAGCTTAATTCCGTTGCTCGCTACTCGCAATCAGCCCCAGCATTTT. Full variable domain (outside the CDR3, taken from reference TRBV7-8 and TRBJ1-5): GAGVSQSPRYKVAKRGQDVALRCDPISGHVSLFWYQQALGQGPEFLTYFQNEAQLDKSGLPSDRFFAERPEGSVSTLKIQRTQQEDSAVYLCASSLIPLLATRNQPQHFGDGTRLSIL.

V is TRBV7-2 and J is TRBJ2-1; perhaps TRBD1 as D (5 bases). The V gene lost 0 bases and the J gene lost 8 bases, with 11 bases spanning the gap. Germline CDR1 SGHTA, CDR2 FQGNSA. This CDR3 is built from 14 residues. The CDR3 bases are TGTGCCAGCAGCTTAGCGAAATTCAGGGATGAGCAGTTCTTC. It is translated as CASSLAKFRDEQFF.

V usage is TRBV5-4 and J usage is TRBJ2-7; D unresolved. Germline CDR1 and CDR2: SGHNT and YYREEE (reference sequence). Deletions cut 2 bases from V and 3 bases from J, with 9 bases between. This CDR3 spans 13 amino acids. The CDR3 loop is CASSFMTDYEQYF. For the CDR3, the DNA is TGTGCCAGCAGCTTCATGACTGACTACGAGCAGTACTTC.

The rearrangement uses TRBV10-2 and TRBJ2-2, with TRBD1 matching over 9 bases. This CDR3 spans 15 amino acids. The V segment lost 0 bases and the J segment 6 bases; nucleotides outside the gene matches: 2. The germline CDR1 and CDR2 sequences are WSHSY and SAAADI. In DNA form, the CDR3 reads TGCGCCAGCAGTGAGTCACAGGGGGCGTCCGGGGAGCTGTTTTTT. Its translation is CASSESQGASGELFF.

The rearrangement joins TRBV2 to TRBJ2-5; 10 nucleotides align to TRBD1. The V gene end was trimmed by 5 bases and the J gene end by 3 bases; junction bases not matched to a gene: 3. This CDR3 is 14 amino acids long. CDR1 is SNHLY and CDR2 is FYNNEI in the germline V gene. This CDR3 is CASSWDRGKETQYF. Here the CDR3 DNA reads TGTGCCAGCAGTTGGGACAGGGGAAAAGAGACCCAGTACTTC.

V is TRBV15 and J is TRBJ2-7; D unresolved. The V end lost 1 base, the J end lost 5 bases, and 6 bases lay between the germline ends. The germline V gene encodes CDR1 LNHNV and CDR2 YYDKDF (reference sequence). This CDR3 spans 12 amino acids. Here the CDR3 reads CATSRAWHEQYF. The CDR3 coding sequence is TGTGCCACCAGCAGAGCGTGGCACGAGCAGTACTTC.

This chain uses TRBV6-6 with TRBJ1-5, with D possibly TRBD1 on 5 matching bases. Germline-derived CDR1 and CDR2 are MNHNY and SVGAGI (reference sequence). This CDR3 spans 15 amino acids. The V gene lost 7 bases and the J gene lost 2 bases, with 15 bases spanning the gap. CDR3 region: CASTPGAGRNQPQHF. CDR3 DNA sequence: TGTGCCAGCACACCTGGGGCAGGGCGCAATCAGCCCCAGCATTTT.

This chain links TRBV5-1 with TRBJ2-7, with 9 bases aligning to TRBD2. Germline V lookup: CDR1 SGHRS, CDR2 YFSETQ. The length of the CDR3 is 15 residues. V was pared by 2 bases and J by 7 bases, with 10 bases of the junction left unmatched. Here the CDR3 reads CASSFFAGGPREQYF. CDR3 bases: TGCGCCAGCAGCTTCTTCGCGGGAGGGCCGCGGGAGCAGTACTTC.

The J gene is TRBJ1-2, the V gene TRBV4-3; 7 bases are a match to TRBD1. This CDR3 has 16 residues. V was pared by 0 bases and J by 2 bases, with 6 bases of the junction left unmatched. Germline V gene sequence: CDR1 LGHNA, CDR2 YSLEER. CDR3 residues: CASSQDRRGPNYGYTF. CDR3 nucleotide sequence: TGCGCCAGCAGCCAAGATCGAAGGGGGCCCAACTATGGCTACACCTTC.

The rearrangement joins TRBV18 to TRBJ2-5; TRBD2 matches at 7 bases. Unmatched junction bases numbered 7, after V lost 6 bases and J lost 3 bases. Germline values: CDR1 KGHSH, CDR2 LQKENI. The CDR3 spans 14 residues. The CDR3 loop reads CASSPGTSEETQYF. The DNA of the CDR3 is TGTGCCAGCTCCCCGGGAACTAGCGAAGAGACCCAGTACTTC.

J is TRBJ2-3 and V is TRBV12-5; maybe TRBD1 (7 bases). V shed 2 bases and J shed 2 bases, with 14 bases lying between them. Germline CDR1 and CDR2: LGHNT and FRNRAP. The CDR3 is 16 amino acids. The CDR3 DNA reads TGTGCTAGTGGTTTGCCCCAGGGGGGCCACACAGATACGCAGTATTTT. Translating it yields CASGLPQGGHTDTQYF. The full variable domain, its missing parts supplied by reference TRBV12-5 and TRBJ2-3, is DARVTQTPRHKVTEMGQEVTMRCQPILGHNTVFWYRQTMMQGLELLAYFRNRAPLDDSGMPKDRFSAEMPDATLATLKIQPSEPRDSAVYFCASGLPQGGHTDTQYFGPGTRLTVL.

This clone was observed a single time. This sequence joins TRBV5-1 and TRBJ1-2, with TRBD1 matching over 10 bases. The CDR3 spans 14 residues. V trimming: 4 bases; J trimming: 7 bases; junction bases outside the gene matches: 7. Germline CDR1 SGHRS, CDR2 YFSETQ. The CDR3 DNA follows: TGCGCCAGCAGCGGGACAGGGGAACGGGGTGGCTACACCTTC. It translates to CASSGTGERGGYTF.

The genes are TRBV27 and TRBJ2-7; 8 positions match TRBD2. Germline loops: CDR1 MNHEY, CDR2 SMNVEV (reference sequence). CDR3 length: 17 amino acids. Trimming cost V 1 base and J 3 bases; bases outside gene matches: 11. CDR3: CASSLYLTGGGGYEQYF. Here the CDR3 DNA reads TGTGCCAGCAGTTTATACCTGACGGGAGGGGGGGGCTACGAGCAGTACTTC.

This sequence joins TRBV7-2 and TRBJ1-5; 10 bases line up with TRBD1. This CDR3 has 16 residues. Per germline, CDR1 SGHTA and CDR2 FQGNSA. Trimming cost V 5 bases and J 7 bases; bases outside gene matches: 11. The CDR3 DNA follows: TGTGCCAGCAGCAAAGGGACAGGGGCAACAAGCCAGCCCCAGCATTTT. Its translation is CASSKGTGATSQPQHF.